What follows is one TCR beta chain and its context. Its antigen remains undetermined. Within one base of it there is no much larger clone, and no base qualities were kept. The data belong to a study of spatial heterogeneity in lung cancer (dated by TCRdb to about 2019). Study-wide context: More beta-chain than alpha-chain transcripts were consistently detected, likely reflecting higher beta-chain transcript abundance. In the raw uncorrected reads, each unique combination of TCR and UMI appeared on average more than ten times. In non-small cell lung cancer, the study quantitatively compared TCR alpha and beta repertoires across several tumor regions, matched nontumor lung, and blood. TCR repertoire features were related to nonsynonymous mutation counts determined by whole-exome sequencing of tumor tissue. At surgery, about 210 tumor regions, fewer than 85 matched nontumor lung samples and fewer than 60 PBMC samples were TCR-sequenced for both alpha and beta chains. Broader findings and caveats from the paper: Additional single-cell paired TCR alpha and beta sequencing was considered necessary to confirm, at a functional level, the hypothesis that regional TCRs recognize regional mutations. Ubiquitous expanded tumor TCRs showed up in blood more often at tumor resection than at routine follow-up.

Library method: 5' RACE. Sequencing used a NextSeq 500. In the TCR library protocol, a unique molecular identifier was attached to each TCR cDNA molecule so that PCR and sequencing errors could be corrected. Under the source paper's analysis protocol: TCR identification, UMI-based error correction and CDR3 extraction were all carried out with Decombinator tools. Expanded TCRs were defined as those above a frequency of 2 per 1,000, corresponding to the top 1% of the tumor frequency distribution. Each repertoire was subsampled 100 times to 5,000 TCRs, after which Renyi diversity was computed with the R vegan package. CDR3 similarity networks were built from amino acid triplet string-kernel similarity, with CDR3s being connected when pairwise similarity was above 0.82. TCRdb cleaned the public reads at Q25 with fastp, built clones with MiXCR and kept in-frame beta chains. Every CDR3 protein is listed once, alongside the most common genes and DNA of its rows. It is TCRdb's table, rather than the study itself, that gives the V and J calls and clone size. For this sample there are around 40,000 distinct CDR3 sequences; roughly 5.8% appear just once. Of the sample, roughly 10% is held by the ten largest clones.

The label giving this sample's time point can be read as: sample taken at primary tumor resection. TCR sequencing used whole RNA extracted from tumor and nontumor lung tissue, or from cryopreserved PBMC samples, without cell sorting. Samples were obtained from 72 patients with early-stage, untreated non-small cell lung cancer from the lung TRACERx cohort. Patients were selected for TCR sequencing only if sufficient RNA was available from at least two tumor regions. Specimen: PBMCs, collected at surgery. This sequence was found in a male donor with early-stage non-small cell lung cancer.

For the CDR3, the sequence is CASSSLPGGFEAFF. The DNA reads TGTGCCAGCAGTTCTCTCCCCGGGGGATTTGAAGCTTTCTTT. The rearrangement joined TRBV6-1 to TRBJ1-1; tentative D gene TRBD1, with 5 bases matching. Sequences MNHNS (CDR1) and SASEGT (CDR2) are obtained from the germline V gene. Trimming removed 5 bases from V and 7 bases from J, leaving 17 bases between the germline ends. From the cysteine through the phenylalanine, the CDR3 covers 14 amino acids. Of all the DNA, just the CDR3 is kept, 42 bases in frame from base 1.